Shown below are 6 T cell receptor beta chains from a single sample sequenced in a study of blood T cell repertoires in COVID-19. Repertoires were generated with immunoSEQ multiplex PCR, while TCRdb's copy carries only in-frame clones and drops some. The sample has more than 150,000 clones, about four fifths seen once. The sample comprised peripheral blood. Every receptor here comes from a human donor in a cohort sampled during active COVID-19.

This clone has more than one count but fewer than ten. The CDR3 loop is CASSLGQVTEAFF. Here the CDR3 DNA reads TGTGCCAGCAGCTTGGGTCAGGTCACTGAAGCTTTCTTT. The chain recombines TRBV5-4 with TRBJ1-1; D uncertain. The length of the CDR3 is 13 residues. The germline V gene has CDR1 SGHNT and CDR2 YYREEE (reference sequence). Trimming shortened V by 0 bases and J by 4 bases, and 7 bases separated the two germline ends.

The chain couples TRBV19 to TRBJ2-1; no clear D gene. In germline, CDR1 is LNHDA, CDR2 SQIVND (reference sequence). V was cut by 7 bases and J by 0 bases, with 13 bases left in between. The CDR3 is 15 residues long. The CDR3 protein is CASKTDSSSYNEQFF. The CDR3 DNA sequence: TGTGCCAGTAAAACAGATTCGAGCTCCTACAATGAGCAGTTCTTC.

J is TRBJ2-1 and V is TRBV2; 10 bases match TRBD1. In germline, CDR1 is SNHLY, CDR2 FYNNEI. This CDR3 has 15 residues. With V trimmed by 2 bases and J by 8 bases, 6 bases remained unmatched. The CDR3 is CASSELDRGIDEQFF. CDR3 DNA sequence: TGTGCCAGCAGTGAATTGGACAGGGGGATCGATGAGCAGTTCTTC.

The V gene is TRBV13, the J gene TRBJ1-1, with a weak D call TRBD1 (6 bases). In germline, CDR1 is PRHDT, CDR2 FYEKMQ (reference sequence). Deletions cut 2 bases from V and 1 base from J, with 17 bases between. The length of the CDR3 is 17 residues. For the CDR3, the DNA is TGTGCCAGCAGCTTATTACCCGAAAACAGGGAGAACACTGAAGCTTTCTTT. Translation gives CASSLLPENRENTEAFF.

This chain links TRBV3-1 (or the pseudogene TRBV3-2) with TRBJ2-5, with 9 bases matching TRBD1. The ends lost 2 bases at V and 3 bases at J; junction bases unmatched: 4. CDR3 length: 15 residues. The germline gives CDR1 LGHDT, CDR2 YNNKEL (reference sequence). This CDR3 reads CASSQPGQGKETQYF. DNA of the CDR3: TGTGCCAGCAGCCAACCGGGACAGGGAAAAGAGACCCAGTACTTC.

The chain is built from TRBV27 and TRBJ1-1; a weak D match, TRBD1 (6 bases). CDR1 and CDR2 (germline): MNHEY, SMNVEV (reference sequence). Trimming took off 3 bases at V and 0 bases at J, with 14 bases between the two ends. CDR3 length: 16 residues. The DNA of the CDR3 is TGTGCCAGCAGTTTGCAGGGGCCAGCGGTGAACACTGAAGCTTTCTTT. Protein product: CASSLQGPAVNTEAFF.